This TCR beta chain was obtained from a study of cytomegalovirus exposure and HLA in healthy donors. V dropped 2 bases and J dropped 0; count of bases not matched to a gene: 2. Germline CDR1 SGHNT, CDR2 YYREEE (reference sequence). The CDR3 runs to 16 residues. The donors comprised healthy bone marrow donors. Primers for the PCR totalled 60 Vbeta and 13 Jbeta. Some clones are missing from TCRdb's copy, which holds only in-frame ones; the method was immunoSEQ multiplex PCR. This table holds around 260,000 clones, 75% to 85% found once. This chain links TRBV5-4 with TRBJ2-6, with 7 bases fitting TRBD1. The origin of this receptor is a girl aged 2 to 10 in good health and CMV-seronegative. The material sequenced was PBMCs. The DNA for the CDR3 is TGTGCCAGCAGCTTCGACAGGGACTCTGGGGCCAACGTCCTGACTTTC. This codes for CASSFDRDSGANVLTF.